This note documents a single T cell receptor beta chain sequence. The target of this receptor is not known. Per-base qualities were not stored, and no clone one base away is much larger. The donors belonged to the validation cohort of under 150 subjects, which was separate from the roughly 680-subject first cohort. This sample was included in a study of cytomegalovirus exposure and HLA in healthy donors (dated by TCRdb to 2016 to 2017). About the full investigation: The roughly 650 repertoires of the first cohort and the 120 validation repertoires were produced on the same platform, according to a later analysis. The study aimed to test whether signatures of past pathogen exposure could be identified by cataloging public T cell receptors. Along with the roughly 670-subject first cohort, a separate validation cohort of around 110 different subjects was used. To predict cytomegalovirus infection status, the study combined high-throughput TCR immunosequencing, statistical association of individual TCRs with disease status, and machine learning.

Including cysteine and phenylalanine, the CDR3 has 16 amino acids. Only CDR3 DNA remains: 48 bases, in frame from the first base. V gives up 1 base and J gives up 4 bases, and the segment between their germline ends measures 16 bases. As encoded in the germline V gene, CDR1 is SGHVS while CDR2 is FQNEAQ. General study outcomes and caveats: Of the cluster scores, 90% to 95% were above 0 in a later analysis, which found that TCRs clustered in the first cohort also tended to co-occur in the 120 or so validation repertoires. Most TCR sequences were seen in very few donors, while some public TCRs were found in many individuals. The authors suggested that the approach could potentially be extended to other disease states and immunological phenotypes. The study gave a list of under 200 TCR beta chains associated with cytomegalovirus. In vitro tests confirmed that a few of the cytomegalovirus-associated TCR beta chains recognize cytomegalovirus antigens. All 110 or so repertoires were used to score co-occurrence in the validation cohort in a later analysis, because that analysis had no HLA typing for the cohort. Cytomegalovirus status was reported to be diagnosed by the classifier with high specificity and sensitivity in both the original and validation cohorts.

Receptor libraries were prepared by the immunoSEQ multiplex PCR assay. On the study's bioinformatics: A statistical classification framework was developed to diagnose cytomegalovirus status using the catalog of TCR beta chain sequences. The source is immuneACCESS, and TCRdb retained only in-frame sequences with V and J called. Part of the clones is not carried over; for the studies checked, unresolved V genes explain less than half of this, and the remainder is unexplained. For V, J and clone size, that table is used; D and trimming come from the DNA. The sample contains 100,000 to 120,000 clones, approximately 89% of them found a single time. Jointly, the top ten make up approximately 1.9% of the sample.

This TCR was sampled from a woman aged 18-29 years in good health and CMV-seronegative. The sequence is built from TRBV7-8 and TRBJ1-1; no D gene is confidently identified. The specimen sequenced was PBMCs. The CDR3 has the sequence CASSLVRGVDGTEAFF. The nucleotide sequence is TGTGCCAGCAGCTTAGTCCGGGGAGTGGATGGCACTGAAGCTTTCTTT. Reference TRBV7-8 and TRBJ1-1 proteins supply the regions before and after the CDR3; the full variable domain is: GAGVSQSPRYKVAKRGQDVALRCDPISGHVSLFWYQQALGQGPEFLTYFQNEAQLDKSGLPSDRFFAERPEGSVSTLKIQRTQQEDSAVYLCASSLVRGVDGTEAFFGQGTRLTVV.